The rows below give T cell receptor beta chains drawn from one sample of a study of cytomegalovirus exposure and HLA in healthy donors. Sequencing was performed with immunoSEQ multiplex PCR; in TCRdb, only in-frame clones are kept and a portion is missing. The sample lists 150,000 or so clones; around 80% were seen once. Sequenced sample: PBMCs. The receptor source for this set is a male donor in good health and CMV-seropositive. Both conserved end residues are trimmed from each CDR3. Size is stated for part of the rows, as once, few or many counts, or as a class when the clone is expanded.

V gene	clone size	J gene	CDR3 protein
TRBV28	-	TRBJ1-6	ASTPLNSPLH
TRBV9	-	TRBJ1-4	ASSAQTGANEKLF
TRBV5-1	-	TRBJ2-7	ASSLPGQGVRDEQY
TRBV27	-	TRBJ2-1	ASTLGLAASNEQF
TRBV2	-	TRBJ1-5	ASSEGGDSNQPQH
TRBV30	-	TRBJ1-5	AWSYSGNQPQH
TRBV10-3	-	TRBJ2-7	AIRNTGTDYEQY
TRBV18	-	TRBJ2-5	ASSQGQQETQY
TRBV7-9	-	TRBJ2-1	ASSLGRADEQF
TRBV5-1	-	TRBJ2-1	ASSSGASSYNEQF
TRBV4-3	-	TRBJ1-3	ASSQGAGPLSGNTIY
TRBV6-5	-	TRBJ2-5	ASRPGTLQETQY
TRBV10-3	-	TRBJ2-5	AISESQGWQETQY
TRBV28	-	TRBJ1-2	ASRVWSQGGANYGYT
TRBV29-1	-	TRBJ2-7	SAPTGWRDRGSEQY
TRBV28	-	TRBJ2-1	ASTSGLAGGSSYNEQF
TRBV6-1	few	TRBJ2-7	ASSEPGQGLAGATYEQY
TRBV18	-	TRBJ2-1	ASSPTDNGGEQF
TRBV7-9	-	TRBJ1-4	ASSSRNEKLF
TRBV2	-	TRBJ2-2	ASSEAAGTSGSQGELF
TRBV4-3	few	TRBJ2-7	ASSQGLAGSYEQY
TRBV5-1	-	TRBJ2-3	ASSLARTGAGDTQY
TRBV7-6	-	TRBJ1-6	ASSSRSGGNSPLH
TRBV5-1	once	TRBJ1-2	ASSQTGNGYGYT
TRBV4-3	-	TRBJ1-2	ASSQLGGRTGAYGYT
TRBV7-9	few	TRBJ1-2	ASSTAVAGAGYT
TRBV6-6	-	TRBJ2-5	ASSYAGFEQY
TRBV6-6	-	TRBJ1-1	ASNRDRNTEAF
TRBV27	-	TRBJ2-7	ASTLRRTGVYEQY
TRBV7-8	-	TRBJ2-7	ASSLEGTGYYEQY
TRBV7-2	once	TRBJ2-5	ASSLWGGEETQY
TRBV30	-	TRBJ1-6	AWSVQGDSPLH
TRBV30	-	TRBJ1-1	AWSWRGGTEAF
TRBV19	-	TRBJ2-2	ASRRASNTGELF
TRBV7-2	-	TRBJ2-5	ASSLGDSEETQY
TRBV7-8	-	TRBJ2-7	ASSLGSGRTYEQY
TRBV4-3	-	TRBJ2-1	ASSPLRGSGGADEQF
TRBV7-2	-	TRBJ2-5	ASSFRGGRETQY